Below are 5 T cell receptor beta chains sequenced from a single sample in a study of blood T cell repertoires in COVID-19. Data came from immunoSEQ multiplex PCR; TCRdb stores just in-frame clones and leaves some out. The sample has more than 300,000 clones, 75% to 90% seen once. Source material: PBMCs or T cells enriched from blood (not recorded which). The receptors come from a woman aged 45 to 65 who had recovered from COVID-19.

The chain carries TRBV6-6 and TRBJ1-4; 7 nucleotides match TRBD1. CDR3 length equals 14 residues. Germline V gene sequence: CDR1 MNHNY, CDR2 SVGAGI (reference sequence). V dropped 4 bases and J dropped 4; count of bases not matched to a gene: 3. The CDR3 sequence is CASSSGTVNEKLFF. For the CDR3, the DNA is TGTGCCAGCAGTTCCGGGACAGTTAATGAAAAACTGTTTTTT.

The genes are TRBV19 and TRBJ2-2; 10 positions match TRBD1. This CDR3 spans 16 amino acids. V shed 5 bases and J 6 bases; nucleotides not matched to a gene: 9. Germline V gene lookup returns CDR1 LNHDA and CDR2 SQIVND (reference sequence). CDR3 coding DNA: TGTGCCAGTAGTGTCGGACAGGGGGTATGGTCCGGGGAGCTGTTTTTT. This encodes CASSVGQGVWSGELFF.

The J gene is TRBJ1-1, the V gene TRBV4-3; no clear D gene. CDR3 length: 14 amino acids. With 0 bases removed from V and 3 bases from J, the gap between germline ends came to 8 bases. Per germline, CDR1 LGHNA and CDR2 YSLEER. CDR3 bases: TGCGCCAGCAGCCAAGACTCCTCGGACACTGAAGCTTTCTTT. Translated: CASSQDSSDTEAFF.

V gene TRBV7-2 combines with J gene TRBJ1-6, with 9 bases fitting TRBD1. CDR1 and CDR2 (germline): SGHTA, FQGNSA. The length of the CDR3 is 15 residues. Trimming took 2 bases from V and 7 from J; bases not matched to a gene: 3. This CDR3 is CASSLIGQGNSPLHF. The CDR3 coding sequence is TGTGCCAGCAGCTTAATCGGACAGGGGAATTCACCCCTCCACTTT.

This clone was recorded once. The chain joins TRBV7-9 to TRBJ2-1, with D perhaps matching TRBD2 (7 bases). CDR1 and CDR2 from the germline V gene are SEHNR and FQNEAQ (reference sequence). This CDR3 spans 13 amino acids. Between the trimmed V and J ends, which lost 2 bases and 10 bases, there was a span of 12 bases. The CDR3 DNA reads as TGTGCCAGCAGCTTAAAGGGGGGAGGGGAGCAGTTCTTC. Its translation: CASSLKGGGEQFF. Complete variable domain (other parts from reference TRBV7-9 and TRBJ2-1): DTGVSQNPRHKITKRGQNVTFRCDPISEHNRLYWYRQTLGQGPEFLTYFQNEAQLEKSRLLSDRFSAERPKGSFSTLEIQRTEQGDSAMYLCASSLKGGGEQFFGPGTRLTVL.